This TCR beta chain was observed in a study of CD8 T cells in Susac syndrome. Study information: Clinically active disease was present in six of the sequenced Susac syndrome patients. Eight of these patients were in remission.

The authors reverse transcribed roughly 0.5 to 1 ug RNA with random hexamers. The authors amplified TCR beta CDR3 across 54 Vbeta and 13 Jbeta using immunoSEQ multiplex PCR. From the immunoSEQ multiplex PCR reads, TCRdb called clonotypes with MiXCR, one entry per CDR3 protein. The data contain 120,000 or so distinct CDR3 sequences, around 94% of them singletons. Regarding the study as a whole: Susac-specific public clones numbered more than 15 in total CD8+ repertoires (and 4 or 5 in CD8+ TEMRA repertoires).

The V end was cut by 7 bases, the J end by 2 bases, with 10 bases between. Germline V gene lookup returns CDR1 MNHEY and CDR2 SVGAGI. This CDR3 spans 13 amino acids. For this clonotype: Antigen: not known.

The source material was CD8+ T cells from PBMCs. This chain connects TRBV6-5 to TRBJ2-3; D gene unclear. The receptor comes from a human donor with Susac syndrome. In DNA form, the CDR3 reads TGTGCCAGCAACCCCCTAGACACAGATACGCAGTATTTT. Translating it yields CASNPLDTDTQYF.